The rows below give T cell receptor beta chains drawn from one sample of a study of T cell changes during pregnancy in multiple sclerosis. Using immunoSEQ multiplex PCR, the repertoire was profiled, and TCRdb retains in-frame clones only, with some absent. The sample lists about 55,000 clones; 85% to 95% were seen once. The source was CD8+ T cells from peripheral blood mononuclear cells, collected in the third trimester of pregnancy. The origin of the receptors is a female donor with multiple sclerosis, enrolled in a pregnancy study. Each CDR3 is given with its conserved first and last residue. Each record gives: D gene, V gene, J gene, clone size, CDR3 DNA, CDR3 protein. A D gene is named only where the DNA matches it firmly. Clone size is stated in some rows and not others, as once, few, many or a class when expanded.

D: NA; V: TRBV27; J: TRBJ1-2; size: NA; DNA: TGTGCCAGCAGCCCCATACAGGGTAAGGAGGATGGCTACACCTTC; CDR3: CASSPIQGKEDGYTF
D: NA; V: TRBV6-1; J: TRBJ1-1; size: NA; DNA: TGTGCCACCGGGGGGGGGCCGAACACTGAAGCTTTCTTT; CDR3: CATGGGPNTEAFF
D: TRBD2; V: TRBV4-1; J: TRBJ2-7; size: NA; DNA: TGCGCCAGCAGCCAAGATTGGCTAGCGGGCTCCTACGAGCAGTACTTC; CDR3: CASSQDWLAGSYEQYF
D: NA; V: TRBV14; J: TRBJ2-2; size: NA; DNA: TGTGCCAGCAGCCAAGAACTCGTGGGGGCTGGCGGGGAGCTGTTTTTT; CDR3: CASSQELVGAGGELFF
D: NA; V: TRBV4-1; J: TRBJ1-5; size: NA; DNA: TGCGCCAGCAGCCAAGATCAGGTGGTCTCCTCCTTTAGCAATCAGCCCCAGCATTTT; CDR3: CASSQDQVVSSFSNQPQHF
D: NA; V: TRBV9; J: TRBJ2-1; size: once; DNA: TGTGCCAGCAGCGTTTACAGGGGGGGGTTCAATGAGCAGTTCTTC; CDR3: CASSVYRGGFNEQFF
D: TRBD1; V: TRBV29-1; J: TRBJ1-5; size: NA; DNA: TGCAGCGTCCGGACAGGGAGCTATAGCAATCAGCCCCAGCATTTT; CDR3: CSVRTGSYSNQPQHF
D: NA; V: TRBV7-9; J: TRBJ1-5; size: NA; DNA: TGTGCCAGCAGCTTAATTAATTCCGACAATCAGCATTTT; CDR3: CASSLINSDNQHF
D: TRBD2; V: TRBV19; J: TRBJ2-1; size: once; DNA: TGTGCCAGTAGTTCGAACCGGGACTACTACAATGAGCAGTTCTTC; CDR3: CASSSNRDYYNEQFF
D: TRBD1; V: TRBV25-1; J: TRBJ2-7; size: NA; DNA: TGTGCCAGCATGGGTTCAGGGGGGCAGTACTTC; CDR3: CASMGSGGQYF
D: NA; V: TRBV13; J: TRBJ2-1; size: once; DNA: TGTGCCAGCAGCTTAAGGCTGATGACTGACAATGAGCAGTTCTTC; CDR3: CASSLRLMTDNEQFF